One sample yielded the 3 T cell receptor beta chains listed below, sequenced in a study of T cell responses to AZD1222 COVID-19 vaccine. The repertoire was sequenced with immunoSEQ multiplex PCR; TCRdb's copy has only in-frame clones and lacks some. In the table there are tens of thousands of clones, 85% to 90% of which are singletons. Sequenced here: peripheral blood, sampled on day 0 of AZD1222 vaccination. Receptors were obtained from an adult in good health.

This clone occurred once. J is TRBJ2-7 and V is TRBV25-1; possibly TRBD1 for D (6 bases). The germline gives CDR1 MGHDK, CDR2 SYGVNS. The CDR3 extends over 14 amino acids. V lost 1 base and J 1 base, leaving 8 bases between the germline ends. The CDR3 DNA sequence: TGTGCCAGCAGTGAATTAGACAGGTCCTACGAGCAGTACTTC. This sequence encodes CASSELDRSYEQYF.

This clone showed up just once. The rearrangement uses TRBV18 and TRBJ1-4; D is possibly TRBD1 (6 bases). V dropped 2 bases and J dropped 6 bases, with 7 bases sitting between them. Germline V lookup: CDR1 KGHSH, CDR2 LQKENI. The CDR3 length is 13 residues. The CDR3 DNA reads as TGTGCCAGCTCACCAAAGGGGGATGAAAAACTGTTTTTT. This encodes CASSPKGDEKLFF.

The rearrangement uses TRBV3-1 (or the pseudogene TRBV3-2) and TRBJ2-1, with a tentative D call TRBD1 (5 bases). CDR3 size: 13 residues. Looked up from germline, CDR1 is LGHDT and CDR2 is YNNKEL (reference sequence). V lost 1 base and J lost 10, with 11 bases in between. DNA for the CDR3: TGTGCCAGCAGCCAAGTTTATAAGGGGGAGCAGTTCTTC. As protein: CASSQVYKGEQFF.